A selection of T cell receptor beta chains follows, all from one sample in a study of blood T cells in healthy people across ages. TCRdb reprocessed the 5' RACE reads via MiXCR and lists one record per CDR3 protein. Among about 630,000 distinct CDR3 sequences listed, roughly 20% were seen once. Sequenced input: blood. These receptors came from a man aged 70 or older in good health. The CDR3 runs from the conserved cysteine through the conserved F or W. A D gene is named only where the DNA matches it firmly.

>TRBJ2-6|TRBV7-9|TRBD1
CASSLYGTASGANVLTF
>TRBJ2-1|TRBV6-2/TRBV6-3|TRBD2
CASRYLAGGNEQFF
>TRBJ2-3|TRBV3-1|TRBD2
CASSRRTSGRSDTQYF
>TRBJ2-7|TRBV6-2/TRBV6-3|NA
CASSPGPKGEQYF
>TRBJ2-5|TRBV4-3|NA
CASSQRVRETQYF
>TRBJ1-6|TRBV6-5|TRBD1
CASSDTGTGNSPLHF
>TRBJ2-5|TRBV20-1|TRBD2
CSAWGLAGGIETQYF
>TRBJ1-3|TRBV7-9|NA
CASSVLSGSGNTIYF
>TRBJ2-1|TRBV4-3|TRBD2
CASSQAGGPNEQFF
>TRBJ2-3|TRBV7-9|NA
CASSLNTPDTQYF
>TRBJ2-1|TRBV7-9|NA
CASSPPRVNNEQFF
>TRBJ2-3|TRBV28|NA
CASRGWGGSTDTQYF
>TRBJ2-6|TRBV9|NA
CASSENSGTVNSGANVLTF
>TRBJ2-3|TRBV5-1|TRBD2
CASSLGLAVNWADTQYF